These T cell receptor beta chains were read from a single sample in a study of identical twins. TCRdb recomputed calls from the 5' RACE reads with MiXCR, one row per CDR3 protein. The table lists around 1.7 million distinct CDR3 sequences, 32% of them singletons. Sequencing input: cord blood. These receptors were obtained from a newborn girl in good health. The CDR3 runs from the conserved cysteine through the conserved F or W. D genes are given only for firm matches. The listing skips clone size in some rows; elsewhere it reads once, few, many or a size class.

NA	TRBD1	TRBV29-1	TRBJ2-3	CSVGQGVSTDTQYF	TGCAGCGTTGGACAGGGAGTCAGCACAGATACGCAGTATTTT
few	NA	TRBV7-9	TRBJ2-5	CASSLADIKQETQYF	TGTGCCAGCAGCTTGGCGGATATAAAACAAGAGACCCAGTACTTC
few	NA	TRBV14	TRBJ1-2	CASSLNTGTNYGYTF	TGTGCCAGCAGCCTCAATACCGGGACAAACTATGGCTACACCTTC
NA	NA	TRBV6-6	TRBJ1-1	CASTIRQSEAFF	TGTGCCAGCACCATAAGACAGAGTGAAGCTTTCTTT
NA	NA	TRBV9	TRBJ2-3	CASNPRGFTDTQYF	TGTGCCAGCAACCCGCGGGGATTCACAGATACGCAGTATTTT
few	NA	TRBV5-1	TRBJ2-3	CASSHATRTPRSTDTQYF	TGCGCCAGCAGCCACGCCACTCGGACTCCACGGTCCACAGATACGCAGTATTTT
few	NA	TRBV4-2	TRBJ1-2	CASSQEKQPWGYTF	TGTGCCAGCAGCCAAGAAAAGCAGCCCTGGGGCTACACCTTC
many	NA	TRBV4-2	TRBJ1-6	CASTEKGSNSPLHF	TGTGCCAGCACGGAGAAGGGCTCTAATTCACCCCTCCACTTT
NA	TRBD2	TRBV3-1	TRBJ2-1	CASSREGSEFF	TGTGCCAGCAGCCGGGAGGGGTCCGAGTTCTTC
NA	TRBD1	TRBV7-9	TRBJ2-3	CASSFTGGDTQYF	TGTGCCAGCAGCTTTACAGGGGGGGATACGCAGTATTTT
NA	TRBD1	TRBV27	TRBJ2-2	CASSPWDRGTGELFF	TGTGCCAGCAGCCCGTGGGACAGGGGCACCGGGGAGCTGTTTTTT
few	NA	TRBV4-2	TRBJ2-1	CASSQESGGRGYNEQFF	TGTGCCAGCAGCCAAGAATCAGGGGGGAGGGGCTACAATGAGCAGTTCTTC
few	TRBD2	TRBV5-1	TRBJ2-1	CASKIGGRDYEQFF	TGCGCCAGCAAGATCGGCGGGAGGGACTATGAGCAGTTCTTC
few	TRBD1	TRBV3-1	TRBJ2-3	CASSQDRDSEQYF	TGTGCCAGCAGCCAAGACCGGGACAGTGAGCAGTATTTT
few	TRBD1	TRBV29-1	TRBJ2-7	CSVGQGAGEQYF	TGCAGCGTCGGACAGGGGGCTGGCGAGCAGTACTTC
NA	TRBD2	TRBV20-1	TRBJ2-1	CSANPSPGTSGVKSYNEQFF	TGCAGTGCTAATCCCTCCCCCGGGACTAGCGGGGTAAAGTCCTACAATGAGCAGTTCTTC
NA	TRBD1	TRBV6-7	TRBJ2-7	CASSAPDREAYEQYF	TGTGCCAGCAGTGCGCCTGACAGGGAAGCCTACGAGCAGTACTTC
NA	TRBD2	TRBV6-6	TRBJ2-1	CASQGLAGVHNEQFF	TGTGCCAGCCAGGGACTAGCGGGAGTGCACAATGAGCAGTTCTTC
few	NA	TRBV5-1	TRBJ2-3	CASSLTGPYTDTQYF	TGCGCCAGCAGCTTGACAGGTCCTTACACAGATACGCAGTATTTT
NA	TRBD1	TRBV5-1	TRBJ1-1	CASSRRTGTEAFF	TGCGCCAGCAGCAGACGGACAGGGACTGAAGCTTTCTTT
few	NA	TRBV29-1	TRBJ2-7	CSVLGVPGKNEQYF	TGCAGCGTCCTAGGGGTCCCGGGAAAAAATGAGCAGTACTTC